A single sample gave rise to the 26 T cell receptor beta chains below, sequenced in a study of blood T cells in healthy people across ages. A second about 6 to 11 cycle PCR used barcoded and J-beta primers. TCRdb reanalysed the 5' RACE reads using MiXCR and keeps one entry per CDR3 protein. Of about 640,000 distinct CDR3 sequences listed, under 65% are singletons. Sequencing used blood. These receptors came from a man in his fifties or sixties in good health.

V and J are TRBV27 and TRBJ2-4; TRBD1 matches 7 bases. The end of the DNA is better explained by TRBJ2-7, so the J call may be wrong. The CDR3 runs to 15 residues. Germline V CDR1 and CDR2: MNHEY, SMNVEV (reference sequence). The CDR3 DNA sequence: TGTGCCAGCAGTTCCACAGGGGCGGCACCATACGAGCAGTACTTC. Its translation: CASSSTGAAPYEQYF.

The gene calls are TRBV20-1 and TRBJ1-2; D ambiguous. Trimming removed 1 base from V and 1 base from J, with 7 bases in between. The CDR3 has 13 residues. CDR1 DFQATT and CDR2 SNEGSKA come from the germline V gene (reference sequence). In DNA, the CDR3 is TGCAGTGCTAGAGTGGGTCTTAACTATGGCTACACCTTC. Translating gives CSARVGLNYGYTF.

J is TRBJ2-4 and V is TRBV5-1; 8 positions match TRBD2. Judging by the DNA end, TRBJ2-5 fits better; the J call may be wrong. Looked up from germline, CDR1 is SGHRS and CDR2 is YFSETQ. The CDR3 is 14 amino acids. Here the CDR3 reads CASSLPGGAKTQYF. The CDR3 nucleotides read TGCGCCAGCAGCCTCCCCGGGGGGGCGAAGACCCAGTACTTC.

The V and J genes are TRBV2 and TRBJ1-1; D gene unclear. Per germline, CDR1 SNHLY and CDR2 FYNNEI. The CDR3 totals 13 residues. Trimming took off 7 bases at V and 4 bases at J, with 13 bases between the two ends. The DNA for the CDR3 is TGTGCCAGCACGGTCCTCACGGGCACTGAAGCTTTCTTT. Residues: CASTVLTGTEAFF. Supplemented by reference TRBV2 and TRBJ1-1, the full variable domain reads EPEVTQTPSHQVTQMGQEVILRCVPISNHLYFYWYRQILGQKVEFLVSFYNNEISEKSEIFDDQFSVERPDGSNFTLKIRSTKLEDSAMYFCASTVLTGTEAFFGQGTRLTVV.

V gene TRBV28 combines with J gene TRBJ2-3; D unclear. The germline V gene encodes CDR1 MDHEN and CDR2 SYDVKM. This CDR3 region has 20 residues. Trimming left V 1 base short and J 4 bases short, with 27 bases between. The CDR3 nucleotides are TGTGCCAGCAGTTTATATCACCCTACCGGGTCCAGGTACGAGCCAGATACGCAGTATTTT. Its protein is CASSLYHPTGSRYEPDTQYF.

V gene TRBV11-2 combines with J gene TRBJ2-5; the match to TRBD2 covers 8 bases. V lost 5 bases, J lost 1 base, and 6 bases stayed unmatched. This CDR3 contains 15 residues. Germline V gene lookup returns CDR1 SGHAT and CDR2 FQNNGV. The CDR3 sequence is CASSLRGGTQETQYF. The CDR3 nucleotides read TGTGCCAGCAGCCTACGGGGGGGGACCCAAGAGACCCAGTACTTC.

As for this clonotype: A much larger clone differs by one base, so this may be a read error. The V and J genes are TRBV2 and TRBJ1-1; D remains unclear. CDR1 and CDR2 (germline): SNHLY, FYNNEI. This CDR3 is 13 amino acids long. V lost 6 bases and J lost 1, with 9 bases in between. CDR3 sequence (DNA): TGTGCCAGCAGCCAAGACAAGAACACTGAAGCTTTCTTT. Protein product: CASSQDKNTEAFF.

The rearrangement links TRBV6-6 to TRBJ2-3; D uncertain. V lost 2 bases and J 4 bases, leaving 7 bases between the germline ends. This CDR3 has 13 amino acids. Germline-derived CDR1 and CDR2 are MNHNY and SVGAGI (reference sequence). The CDR3 sequence: CASSYPPSDTQYF. The CDR3 DNA follows: TGTGCCAGCAGTTACCCACCCTCAGATACGCAGTATTTT.

The CDR3 reads CASSDRRGASNQPQHF. In DNA, the CDR3 is TGCGCCAGCAGTGACCGTAGGGGGGCGAGCAATCAGCCCCAGCATTTT. V and J are TRBV10-2 and TRBJ1-5; tentatively, D is TRBD1 (6 bases). This CDR3 has 16 amino acids. The V gene lost 3 bases and the J gene lost 1 base, with 13 bases spanning the gap. Germline V gene lookup returns CDR1 WSHSY and CDR2 SAAADI.

This chain's CDR3 is CASSQVFWDSLGEKLFF. The CDR3 DNA reads TGTGCCAGCAGCCAAGTCTTCTGGGACAGTCTCGGCGAAAAACTGTTTTTT. The J gene is TRBJ1-4, the V gene TRBV3-1; TRBD1 aligns across 7 bases. The germline V gene has CDR1 LGHDT and CDR2 YNNKEL (reference sequence). This CDR3 is 17 amino acids long. The ends lost 1 base at V and 8 bases at J; junction bases unmatched: 13. Full variable domain (missing parts from reference TRBV3-1 and TRBJ1-4): DTAVSQTPKYLVTQMGNDKSIKCEQNLGHDTMYWYKQDSKKFLKIMFSYNNKELIINETVPNRFSPKSPDKAHLNLHINSLELGDSAVYFCASSQVFWDSLGEKLFFGSGTQLSVL.

In DNA form, the CDR3 reads TGTGCCAGCGACGAGGACTATGGCTACACCTTC. It yields the protein CASDEDYGYTF. This chain uses TRBV6-1 with TRBJ1-2; no firm D call. Deletions cut 8 bases from V and 3 bases from J, with 7 bases between. Germline CDR1 and CDR2: MNHNS and SASEGT. The length of the CDR3 is 11 residues.

The gene calls are TRBV20-1 and TRBJ2-5; 9 bases map to TRBD2. The CDR3 runs to 15 residues. V gave up 1 base and J gave up 3 bases; unmatched junction bases: 6. Germline V gene data show CDR1 as DFQATT and CDR2 as SNEGSKA (reference sequence). Here the CDR3 reads CSARGAGGPEETQYF. The DNA for the CDR3 is TGCAGTGCTAGAGGGGCGGGGGGGCCGGAAGAGACCCAGTACTTC.

The J gene is TRBJ1-5, the V gene TRBV20-1; TRBD1 agrees at 10 bases. With V trimmed by 1 base and J by 1 base, 4 bases remained unmatched. Germline loops: CDR1 DFQATT, CDR2 SNEGSKA (reference sequence). CDR3 length equals 16 residues. CDR3 in amino acids: CSARADRGPSNQPQHF. As DNA, the CDR3 is TGCAGTGCTAGAGCCGACAGGGGGCCCAGCAATCAGCCCCAGCATTTT.

This clonotype was detected once. The V call is TRBV20-1, the J call TRBJ1-1, with a weak D call TRBD1 (5 bases). The germline gives CDR1 DFQATT, CDR2 SNEGSKA (reference sequence). V shed 6 bases and J shed 12 bases, with 14 bases lying between them. This CDR3 is 10 amino acids long. CDR3 amino acids: CSATWGTSFF. Here the CDR3 DNA reads TGCAGTGCCACATGGGGGACTTCTTTCTTT.

This clonotype was counted many times. This chain links TRBV20-1 with TRBJ2-5; TRBD2 agrees at 10 bases. V was pared by 0 bases and J by 5 bases, with 3 bases of the junction left unmatched. In germline, CDR1 is DFQATT, CDR2 SNEGSKA (reference sequence). CDR3 length: 14 amino acids. This CDR3 reads CSARDTSGAETQYF. In nucleotides, the CDR3 is TGCAGTGCTAGAGATACTAGCGGGGCTGAGACCCAGTACTTC.

The rearrangement joins TRBV16 to TRBJ1-5; D is unresolved. V lost 3 bases to trimming and J lost 5 bases, with 14 bases between them. CDR3 length equals 15 residues. Germline CDR1 KGHSY, CDR2 FQNENV. CDR3 DNA sequence: TGTGCCAGCAGCCAGTCGGACGTTATCTATCAGCCCCAGCATTTT. Its protein product is CASSQSDVIYQPQHF. The full variable domain, completed using reference TRBV16 and TRBJ1-5, is GEEVAQTPKHLVRGEGQKAKLYCAPIKGHSYVFWYQQVLKNEFKFLISFQNENVFDETGMPKERFSAKCLPNSPCSLEIQATKLEDSAVYFCASSQSDVIYQPQHFGDGTRLSIL.

Only one count was recorded for this clonotype. This chain connects TRBV5-1 to TRBJ2-7, with D perhaps TRBD1 (6 bases). V was trimmed by 6 bases and J by 0 bases, leaving 13 bases between them. The germline V gene has CDR1 SGHRS and CDR2 YFSETQ. This CDR3 has 14 residues. In DNA, the CDR3 is TGCGCCAGCAACACAGGGCCTCTCTCCTACGAGCAGTACTTC. Its translation: CASNTGPLSYEQYF.

V is TRBV6-5 and J is TRBJ2-3; tentatively, D is TRBD2 (6 bases). The CDR3 covers 14 residues. Germline V lookup: CDR1 MNHEY, CDR2 SVGAGI. Trimming took off 6 bases at V and 2 bases at J, with 12 bases between the two ends. CDR3 region: CASSPRGPTDTQYF. CDR3 coding DNA: TGTGCCAGCAGCCCGCGGGGACCCACAGATACGCAGTATTTT.

This chain links TRBV20-1 with TRBJ1-2; D not certain. CDR3 length: 13 amino acids. Between the trimmed V and J ends, which lost 1 base and 0 bases, there was a span of 6 bases. Germline-derived CDR1 and CDR2 are DFQATT and SNEGSKA (reference sequence). The DNA of the CDR3 is TGCAGTGCTAGAGTAACAGCTAACTATGGCTACACCTTC. Protein sequence: CSARVTANYGYTF.

Comment on this clonotype: One end of the junction is discordant with germline, which a read error may explain. The V and J genes are TRBV5-1 and TRBJ2-7; 9 bases match TRBD1. Germline lookup yields CDR1 SGHRS and CDR2 YFSETQ. The CDR3 runs to 18 residues. CDR3 nucleotides: TGCGCCAGCAGCCTCCGATTAGGGACAGGGACGAGCTCCTATGAGCAGTACTTC. The encoded protein is CASSLRLGTGTSSYEQYF.

The V gene is TRBV29-1, the J gene TRBJ1-5; D call uncertain. V shed 0 bases and J shed 6 bases, with 6 bases lying between them. The germline V gene encodes CDR1 SQVTM and CDR2 ANQGSEA. CDR3 length: 12 amino acids. The CDR3 region has the DNA TGCAGCGTTGAAGATGAGGGTCAGCCCCAGCATTTT. It encodes CSVEDEGQPQHF. Full variable domain (rest looked up from reference TRBV29-1 and TRBJ1-5): SAVISQKPSRDICQRGTSLTIQCQVDSQVTMMFWYRQQPGQSLTLIATANQGSEATYESGFVIDKFPISRPNLTFSTLTVSNMSPEDSSIYLCSVEDEGQPQHFGDGTRLSIL.

The chain has TRBV4-2 and TRBJ1-2, with D unclear. V lost 6 bases to trimming and J lost 0 bases, with 11 bases between them. This CDR3 is built from 14 residues. Germline-derived CDR1 and CDR2 are LGHNA and YNFKEQ. Here the CDR3 reads CASRTSQANYGYTF. The CDR3 DNA sequence: TGTGCCAGCAGAACTTCTCAGGCTAACTATGGCTACACCTTC.

The sample holds a few counts of this clonotype. This sequence joins TRBV7-9 and TRBJ2-1; D unclear. Germline V gene sequence: CDR1 SEHNR, CDR2 FQNEAQ (reference sequence). CDR3 size: 11 residues. The V end lost 3 bases, the J end lost 9 bases, and 6 bases lay between the germline ends. CDR3 in amino acids: CASSFLSEQFF. The CDR3 bases are TGTGCCAGCAGCTTTCTCAGTGAGCAGTTCTTC.

This chain joins TRBV24-1 and TRBJ2-1; tentatively, D is TRBD1 (5 bases). Trimming removed 5 bases at V and 6 bases at J, with 16 bases between. This CDR3 has 15 residues. Per germline, CDR1 KGHDR and CDR2 SFDVKD. The CDR3, as DNA: TGTGCCACCAGTGCGCTGGGCAGGGTGGTCAATGAGCAGTTCTTC. Protein product: CATSALGRVVNEQFF.

This clonotype was recorded only once. The gene calls are TRBV10-2 and TRBJ2-4; possibly TRBD2 for D (5 bases). The J call may be in error: the DNA end matches TRBJ2-7 better. Germline lookup yields CDR1 WSHSY and CDR2 SAAADI. The CDR3 runs 14 residues. The CDR3 DNA is TGCGCCAGCAGCCTGGACCAGGAGGTTTGCGAGCAGTACTTC. This sequence encodes CASSLDQEVCEQYF.

The chain employs TRBV6-1 and TRBJ2-1; 8 nucleotides align to TRBD1. Germline V gene lookup returns CDR1 MNHNS and CDR2 SASEGT. V trimming: 0 bases; J trimming: 8 bases; junction bases outside the gene matches: 15. This CDR3 has 18 residues. The CDR3 region has the DNA TGTGCCAGCAGTGAAGCGAGTCTCGGACAGGGAGTCTCAGATGAGCAGTTCTTC. Translated, it gives CASSEASLGQGVSDEQFF.